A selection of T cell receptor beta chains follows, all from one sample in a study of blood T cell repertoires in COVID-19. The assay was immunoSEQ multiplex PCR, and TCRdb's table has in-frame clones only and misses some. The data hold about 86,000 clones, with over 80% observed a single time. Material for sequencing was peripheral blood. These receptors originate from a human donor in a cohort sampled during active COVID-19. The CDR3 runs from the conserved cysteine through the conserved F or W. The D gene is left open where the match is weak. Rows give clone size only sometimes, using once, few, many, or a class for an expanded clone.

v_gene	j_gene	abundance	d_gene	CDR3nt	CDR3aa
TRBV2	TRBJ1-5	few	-	TGTGCCAGCAGTGACCAGGGTGGCAATCAGCCCCAGCATTTT	CASSDQGGNQPQHF
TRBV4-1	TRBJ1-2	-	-	TGCGCCAGCAGCCAAGATGGGGGGGATGGGGACTATGGCTACACCTTC	CASSQDGGDGDYGYTF
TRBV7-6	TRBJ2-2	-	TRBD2	TGTGCCAGCAGCTCCCGCCGGGGACTAGCGGGAGGGCCGACCGGGGAGCTGTTTTTT	CASSSRRGLAGGPTGELFF
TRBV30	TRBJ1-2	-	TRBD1	TGTGCCGCAGGGGGTCTCGAGGGCTACACCTTC	CAAGGLEGYTF
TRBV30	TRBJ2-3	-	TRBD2	TGTGCCTGGAGTGTACTAGCGGGCGTGCCAGATACGCAGTATTTT	CAWSVLAGVPDTQYF
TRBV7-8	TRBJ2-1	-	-	TGTGCCAGCAGCTTCTTGGACTGGGGCTACAATGAGCAGTTCTTC	CASSFLDWGYNEQFF
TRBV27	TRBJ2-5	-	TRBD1	TGTGCCAGCAGTTGGACAGGGGGGGAGACCCAGTACTTC	CASSWTGGETQYF
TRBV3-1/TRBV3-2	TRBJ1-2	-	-	TGTGCCAGCAGCCAAACCGGGACTACCTATGGCTACACCTTC	CASSQTGTTYGYTF
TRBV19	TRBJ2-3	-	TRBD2	TGTGCCAGTAGTTCCGGGACTAGGGCAGATACGCAGTATTTT	CASSSGTRADTQYF
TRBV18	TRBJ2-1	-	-	TGTGCCAGCTCACCCCGGACTACCTACAATGAGCAGTTCTTC	CASSPRTTYNEQFF
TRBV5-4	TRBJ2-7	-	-	TGTGCCAGCAGCTGGGGCCAGGGTGTTTACGAGCAGTACTTC	CASSWGQGVYEQYF
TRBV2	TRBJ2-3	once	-	TGTGCCAGCAGTCCGAGCACAGATACGCAGTATTTT	CASSPSTDTQYF
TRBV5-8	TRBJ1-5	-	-	TGTGCCAGCAGCTTGGAAGGGGCGGGCAATCAGCCCCAGCATTTT	CASSLEGAGNQPQHF
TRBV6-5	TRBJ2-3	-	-	TGTGCCAGCAGTCCAGACAGGTTCACAGATACGCAGTATTTT	CASSPDRFTDTQYF
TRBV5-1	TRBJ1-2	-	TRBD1	TGCGCCAGCAGCTCTCGGACAGGGGGCACTGAGCCCTATGGCTACACCTTC	CASSSRTGGTEPYGYTF
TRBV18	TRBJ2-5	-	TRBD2	TGTGCCAGCTCACCCGGACTAGCGGGCCAAGAGACCCAGTACTTC	CASSPGLAGQETQYF
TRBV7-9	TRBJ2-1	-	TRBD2	TGTGCCAGCTCCCAGACTAGCGCGAGTCACAATGAGCAGTTCTTC	CASSQTSASHNEQFF
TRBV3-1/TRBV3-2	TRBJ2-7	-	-	TGTGCCAGCAGCCAACTACAGGGCGAGCAGTACTTC	CASSQLQGEQYF
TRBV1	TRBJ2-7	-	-	TGCACCAGCAGCCACGGACTAGCGGTTGTCGGGCAGTACTTC	CTSSHGLAVVGQYF
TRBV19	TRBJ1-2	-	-	TGTGCCAGTAGTCAGGGGTACTATGGCTACACCTTC	CASSQGYYGYTF